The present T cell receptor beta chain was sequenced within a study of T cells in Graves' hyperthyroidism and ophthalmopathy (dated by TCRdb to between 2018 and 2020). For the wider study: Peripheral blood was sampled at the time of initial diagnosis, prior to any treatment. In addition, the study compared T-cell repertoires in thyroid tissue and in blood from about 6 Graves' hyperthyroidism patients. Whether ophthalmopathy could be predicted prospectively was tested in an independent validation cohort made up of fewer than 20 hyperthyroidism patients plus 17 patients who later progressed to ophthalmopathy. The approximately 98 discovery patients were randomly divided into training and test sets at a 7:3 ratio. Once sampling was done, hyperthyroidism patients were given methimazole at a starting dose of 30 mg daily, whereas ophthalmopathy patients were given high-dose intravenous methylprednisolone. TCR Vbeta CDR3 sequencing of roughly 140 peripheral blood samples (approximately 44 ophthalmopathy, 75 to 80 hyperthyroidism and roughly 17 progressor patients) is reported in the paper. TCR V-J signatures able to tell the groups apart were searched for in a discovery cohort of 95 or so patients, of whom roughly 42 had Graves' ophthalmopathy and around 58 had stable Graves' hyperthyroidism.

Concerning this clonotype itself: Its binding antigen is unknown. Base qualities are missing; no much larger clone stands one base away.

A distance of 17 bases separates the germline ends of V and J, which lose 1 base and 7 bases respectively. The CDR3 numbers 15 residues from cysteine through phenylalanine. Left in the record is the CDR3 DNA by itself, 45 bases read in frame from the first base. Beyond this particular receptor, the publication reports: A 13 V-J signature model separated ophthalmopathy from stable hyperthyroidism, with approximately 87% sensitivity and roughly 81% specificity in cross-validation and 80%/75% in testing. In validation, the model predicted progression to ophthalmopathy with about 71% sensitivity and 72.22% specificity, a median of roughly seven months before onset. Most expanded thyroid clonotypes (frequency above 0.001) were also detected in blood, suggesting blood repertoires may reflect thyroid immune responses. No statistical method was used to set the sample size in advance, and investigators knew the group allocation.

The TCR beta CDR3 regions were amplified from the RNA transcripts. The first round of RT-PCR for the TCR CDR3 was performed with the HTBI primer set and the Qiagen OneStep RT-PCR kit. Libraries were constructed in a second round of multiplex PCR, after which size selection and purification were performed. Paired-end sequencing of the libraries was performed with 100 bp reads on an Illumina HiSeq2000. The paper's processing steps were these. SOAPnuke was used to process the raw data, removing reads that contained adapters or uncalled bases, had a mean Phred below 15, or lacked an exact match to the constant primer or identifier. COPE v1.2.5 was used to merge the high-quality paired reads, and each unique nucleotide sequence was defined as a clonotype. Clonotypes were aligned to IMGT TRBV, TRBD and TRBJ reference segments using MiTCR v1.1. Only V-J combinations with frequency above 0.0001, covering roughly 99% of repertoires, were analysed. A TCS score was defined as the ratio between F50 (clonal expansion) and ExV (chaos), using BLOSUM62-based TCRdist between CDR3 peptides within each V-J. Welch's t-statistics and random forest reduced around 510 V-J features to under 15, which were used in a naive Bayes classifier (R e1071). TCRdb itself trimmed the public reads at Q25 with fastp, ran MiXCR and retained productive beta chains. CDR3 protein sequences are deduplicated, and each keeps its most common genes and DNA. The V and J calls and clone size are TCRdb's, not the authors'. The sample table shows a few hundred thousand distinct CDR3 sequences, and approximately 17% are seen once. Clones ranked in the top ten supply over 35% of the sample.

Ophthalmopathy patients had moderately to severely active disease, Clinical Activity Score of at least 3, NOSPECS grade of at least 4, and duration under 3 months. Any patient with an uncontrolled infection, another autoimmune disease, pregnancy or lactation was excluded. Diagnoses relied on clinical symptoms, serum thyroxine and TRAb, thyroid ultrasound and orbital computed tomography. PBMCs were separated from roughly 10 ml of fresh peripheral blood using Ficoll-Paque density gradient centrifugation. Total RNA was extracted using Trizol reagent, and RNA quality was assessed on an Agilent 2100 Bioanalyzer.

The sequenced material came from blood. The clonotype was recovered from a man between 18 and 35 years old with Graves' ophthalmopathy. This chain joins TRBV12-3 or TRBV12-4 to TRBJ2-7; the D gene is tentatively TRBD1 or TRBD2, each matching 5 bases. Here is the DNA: TGTGCCAGCAGTTTAGAACCGGGGCCAACGGGGGAGCAGTACTTC. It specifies CASSLEPGPTGEQYF.